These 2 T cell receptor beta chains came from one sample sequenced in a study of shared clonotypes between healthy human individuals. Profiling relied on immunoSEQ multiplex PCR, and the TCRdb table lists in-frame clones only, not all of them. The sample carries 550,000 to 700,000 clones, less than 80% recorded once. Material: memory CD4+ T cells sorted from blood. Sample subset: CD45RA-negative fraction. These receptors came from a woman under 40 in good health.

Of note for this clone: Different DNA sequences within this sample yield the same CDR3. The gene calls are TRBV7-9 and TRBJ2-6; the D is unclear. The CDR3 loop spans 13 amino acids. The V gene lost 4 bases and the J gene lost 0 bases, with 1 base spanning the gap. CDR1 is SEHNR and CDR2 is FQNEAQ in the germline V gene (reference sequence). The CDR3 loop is CASSSSGANVLTF. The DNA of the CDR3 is TGTGCCAGCAGCTCCTCTGGGGCCAACGTCCTGACTTTC.

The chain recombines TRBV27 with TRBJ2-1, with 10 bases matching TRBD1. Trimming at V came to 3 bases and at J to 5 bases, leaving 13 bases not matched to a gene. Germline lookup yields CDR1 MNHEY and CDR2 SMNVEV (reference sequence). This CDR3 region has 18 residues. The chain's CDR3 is CASSLDEPGQGNHNEQFF. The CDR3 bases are TGTGCCAGCAGTTTGGATGAACCGGGACAGGGGAACCACAATGAGCAGTTCTTC.